These T cell receptor beta chains were read from a single sample in a study of T and B cells in COVID-19 patients. TCRdb reanalysed the multiplex PCR reads using MiXCR and keeps one entry per CDR3 protein. This sample yields roughly 23,000 distinct CDR3 sequences, of which around 30% are seen a single time; approximately 3% belongs to the top ten. Sequenced: blood. These receptors were taken from a human donor who had recovered from COVID-19. Each CDR3 is given with its conserved first and last residue. Fields, in order: J gene, V gene, clone size, CDR3 protein. Rows may omit the clone size; those that give it use once, few, many or a size class.

J: TRBJ2-5; V: TRBV18; size: NA; CDR3: CASSPADRGRQETQYF
J: TRBJ1-2; V: TRBV10-3; size: NA; CDR3: CAISRGVENYGYTF
J: TRBJ2-1; V: TRBV6-1; size: few; CDR3: CASSRAGGRYNEQFF
J: TRBJ1-2; V: TRBV19; size: NA; CDR3: CASSFSENYGYTF
J: TRBJ2-1; V: TRBV7-6; size: NA; CDR3: CASSLGGNLMGLNEQFF
J: TRBJ1-1; V: TRBV5-6; size: few; CDR3: CASSSRQGKNTEAFF
J: TRBJ2-5; V: TRBV6-5; size: NA; CDR3: CASSYSSQETQYF
J: TRBJ1-3; V: TRBV6-5; size: few; CDR3: CASSYSGQSSGNTIYF
J: TRBJ2-7; V: TRBV14; size: NA; CDR3: CASSPRASGSPYEQYF
J: TRBJ2-3; V: TRBV5-1; size: NA; CDR3: CASSAGLAGGTDTQYF
J: TRBJ1-1; V: TRBV12-3/TRBV12-4; size: few; CDR3: CASSFRQGAFF
J: TRBJ2-1; V: TRBV29-1; size: medium-sized; CDR3: CSVGRIARYNEQFF
J: TRBJ1-1; V: TRBV5-5; size: few; CDR3: CASTADGSEAFF
J: TRBJ1-5; V: TRBV27; size: NA; CDR3: CASSLAGARQPQHF
J: TRBJ1-5; V: TRBV12-3/TRBV12-4; size: few; CDR3: CASSRGQDYQPQHF
J: TRBJ1-3; V: TRBV10-1; size: NA; CDR3: CASITRGRPGNTIYF
J: TRBJ2-7; V: TRBV6-5; size: few; CDR3: CASMGSYEQYF
J: TRBJ1-1; V: TRBV6-5; size: few; CDR3: CASSYDRGPTEAFF
J: TRBJ1-2; V: TRBV5-1; size: few; CDR3: CASRAVGYGYTF
J: TRBJ1-1; V: TRBV19; size: NA; CDR3: CASTPPWRSPRDTEAFF
J: TRBJ2-3; V: TRBV30; size: few; CDR3: CAWSAELGGTDTQYF
J: TRBJ1-2; V: TRBV20-1; size: NA; CDR3: CSARDYGYTF
J: TRBJ2-1; V: TRBV18; size: NA; CDR3: CASSFRQESSYNEQFF
J: TRBJ1-2; V: TRBV12-3/TRBV12-4; size: few; CDR3: CASSFLTRYGYTF
J: TRBJ2-3; V: TRBV30; size: NA; CDR3: CAWSVRGGTDTQYF
J: TRBJ2-2; V: TRBV27; size: many; CDR3: CASSLLASPGGGELFF
J: TRBJ1-1; V: TRBV10-3; size: few; CDR3: CAISGRQVGTEAFF
J: TRBJ2-6; V: TRBV6-6; size: NA; CDR3: CASSYGGSGANVLTF
J: TRBJ2-7; V: TRBV29-1; size: medium-sized; CDR3: CSVGSVSYEQYF
J: TRBJ2-1; V: TRBV5-1; size: NA; CDR3: CASSLDGRGPTDEQFF
J: TRBJ2-7; V: TRBV5-6; size: many; CDR3: CASSLSGLPYEQYF
J: TRBJ2-7; V: TRBV7-2; size: NA; CDR3: CASSLGGQSYEQYF
J: TRBJ2-3; V: TRBV29-1; size: medium-sized; CDR3: CSLRRGSTDTQYF
J: TRBJ2-1; V: TRBV29-1; size: NA; CDR3: CSVRAGAYNEQFF
J: TRBJ2-1; V: TRBV10-3; size: few; CDR3: CAITQSVGEQFF
J: TRBJ1-3; V: TRBV20-1; size: NA; CDR3: CSAKLWPGNTIYF
J: TRBJ2-7; V: TRBV11-1; size: medium-sized; CDR3: CASSLFDVGYEQYF
J: TRBJ2-7; V: TRBV19; size: few; CDR3: CASSPGTGVSSYEQYF
J: TRBJ1-1; V: TRBV29-1; size: NA; CDR3: CSVEDSRRTVNTEAFF
J: TRBJ2-5; V: TRBV27; size: few; CDR3: CASSSQTGDEGETQYF
J: TRBJ2-5; V: TRBV5-1; size: NA; CDR3: CASTVAGEETQYF
J: TRBJ2-7; V: TRBV19; size: few; CDR3: CASTQRGGIYEQYF
J: TRBJ2-4; V: TRBV29-1; size: medium-sized; CDR3: CSVEGLAKNIQYF
J: TRBJ1-3; V: TRBV18; size: NA; CDR3: CASSPDSAAGNTIYF
J: TRBJ1-3; V: TRBV6-4; size: NA; CDR3: CASSDSTRVNSGNTIYF